This is a list of T cell receptor beta chains from one sample in a study of T cells in localized non-small cell lung cancer. Generated by immunoSEQ multiplex PCR, the TCRdb table keeps only in-frame clones and is missing some. The sample includes fewer than 20,000 clones, over 75% of them seen just once. The sequencing used peripheral blood, collected before any cancer treatment. The receptors come from a male donor older than 55 with stage I lung adenocarcinoma. The CDR3 runs from the conserved cysteine through the conserved F or W.

TRBJ1-4	TRBV6-5	CASSPQGVWEKLFF
TRBJ2-3	TRBV5-1	CASSFQQNTDTQYF
TRBJ2-4	TRBV13	CASSLDGPNGIQYF
TRBJ2-1	TRBV18	CASSAGSTGVDNEQFF
TRBJ1-6	TRBV18	CASSSRDTGSPLHF
TRBJ2-7	TRBV27	CASSPGGLASYEQYF
TRBJ2-1	TRBV11-2	CASSLGPGTYNEQFF
TRBJ2-2	TRBV9	CASSVDHTGELFF
TRBJ2-2	TRBV5-6	CASSLDRGTNTGELFF
TRBJ1-5	TRBV30	CAWSVGTLSNQPQHF
TRBJ2-1	TRBV5-5	CASSLAVAAANEQFF
TRBJ2-5	TRBV5-5	CASSPSVGRGETQYF
TRBJ2-7	TRBV9	CASSVEVGTAYEQYF
TRBJ2-3	TRBV20-1	CSAHTDTQYF
TRBJ1-2	TRBV6-6	CASSYGIYGYTF
TRBJ1-6	TRBV9	CASSQRGDSPLHF
TRBJ2-5	TRBV28	CASSLSGRQETQYF
TRBJ2-5	TRBV7-9	CASSPRGGEETQYF
TRBJ2-3	TRBV2	CASSPDQGGTDTQYF
TRBJ2-5	TRBV2	CASNGGAFQETQYF
TRBJ2-7	TRBV7-9	CASSLGGPYEQYF
TRBJ2-1	TRBV30	CAWSAESSYNEQFF
TRBJ1-2	TRBV4-1	CASSQDPRQGGLGYTF
TRBJ2-3	TRBV19	CASKIQGTDTQYF
TRBJ1-1	TRBV5-5	CASSPRDRAMNTEAFF
TRBJ2-1	TRBV9	CASSVARDLFF
TRBJ2-3	TRBV5-8	CASSFGQGGTDTQYF
TRBJ2-2	TRBV7-3	CASSLGDRDTGELFF
TRBJ2-7	TRBV6-1	CATDMGRGVGEQYF
TRBJ1-1	TRBV4-1	CASSQVGGWGTEAFF
TRBJ2-5	TRBV18	CASSRRREIEETQYF
TRBJ2-2	TRBV5-8	CASSLRGFGGELFF
TRBJ1-3	TRBV9	CASSRTQGLGNTIYF
TRBJ1-1	TRBV20-1	CVLSMNTEAFF
TRBJ2-7	TRBV2	CASSVLQGYEQYF
TRBJ1-5	TRBV19	CASTTGLDQPQHF
TRBJ2-2	TRBV4-1	CASSQDGLAGGTGELFF
TRBJ2-1	TRBV18	CASSPGGSYNEQFF
TRBJ2-7	TRBV5-1	CASSLLGGSSYEQYF
TRBJ2-3	TRBV30	CAWSLDGLRYTQYF
TRBJ1-4	TRBV6-5	CASSTSDTYNEKLFF